This entry features one T cell receptor beta chain sequence. What it recognizes is unknown. V lost 0 bases, J lost 2 bases, and 21 bases lay in between. The CDR3 contains 19 residues. From germline, CDR1 is SGHNT and CDR2 YYREEE (reference sequence). Measured with immunoSEQ multiplex PCR; TCRdb has only the in-frame clones, and not every one. The repertoire holds about 26,000 clones, with roughly nine tenths as singletons. The record originates from a study of T cells in localized non-small cell lung cancer. Notes on the study in general: Longer overall survival associated with higher blood T cell density; shorter survival with higher adjacent-lung clonality. Researchers found a median approximately 55 of the top 100 tumor clones in adjacent lung. Only one tumor region went through sequencing, so heterogeneity may still be there. It was uninvolved adjacent lung that showed the highest T cell clonality, exceeding tumor.

The V call is TRBV5-4, the J call TRBJ2-1; D is uncertain. The TCR comes from a female donor of 60 years or more with stage II squamous cell lung carcinoma. This specimen consisted of peripheral blood, obtained before any cancer treatment. The CDR3 region has the DNA TGTGCCAGCAGCTTGGGTAGGGATACCCCCCCGTATACCTACAATGAGCAGTTCTTC. As protein: CASSLGRDTPPYTYNEQFF.